This T cell receptor beta chain was captured by sequencing in a study of identical twins. The study, taken as a whole, reports: The authors drew conclusions from cross-sectional statistical analysis rather than following the same donors. Weaker excess sharing between twins was seen in beta out-of-frame sequences. Zero-insertion analyses might be partly confounded by invariant T cells like MAIT and iNKT.

Comment on this clonotype: As yet, its antigen is unknown.

TCRdb itself ran the 5' RACE reads through MiXCR, one entry per CDR3 protein. The sample contains just over 500,000 distinct CDR3 sequences, approximately 22% of which appear only once. Trimming stripped 2 bases from V and 6 bases from J, with 11 bases between. This CDR3 is 14 amino acids long. CDR1 and CDR2 (germline): MNHEY, SVGEGT. The data were also submitted as part of a second study, on T cells expressing NK-cell markers. That paper notes: Once again these clonotypes came out on top in the CD3+CD56-NKG2C+ fraction of several donors.

The V gene is TRBV6-2 or TRBV6-3, the J gene TRBJ1-5; no reliable D call. The sample taken for sequencing was CD4+ T cells sorted from blood. The sequence derives from a young woman in good health. DNA for the CDR3: TGTGCCAGCAGTTACAGAAATCTTCGTCAGCCCCAGCATTTT. Translation gives CASSYRNLRQPQHF.